These 26 T cell receptor beta chains share one sample of origin, sequenced in a study of early stage breast cancer tumors. The method was immunoSEQ multiplex PCR; TCRdb's version includes in-frame clones alone and lacks a portion of them. The profile shows over 40,000 clones, approximately 78% of them singletons. The sample comprised blood. Every receptor here comes from a person in their 40s with breast cancer.

The chain employs TRBV5-1 and TRBJ2-1; 9 bases align to TRBD1. This CDR3 is built from 14 residues. Looked up from germline, CDR1 is SGHRS and CDR2 is YFSETQ. Losses at the gene ends were 2 bases for V and 6 bases for J; bases not matched to a gene: 3. The CDR3: CASSLTGGFNEQFF. CDR3 coding DNA: TGCGCCAGCAGCTTAACAGGGGGCTTCAATGAGCAGTTCTTC.

A note on this clone: This same CDR3 is encoded by further DNA sequences in the sample. V usage is TRBV7-2 and J usage is TRBJ2-5, with TRBD2 as a possible D gene (5 bases). This CDR3 has 13 amino acids. Germline V gene sequence: CDR1 SGHTA, CDR2 FQGNSA. With 1 base removed from V and 2 bases from J, the gap between germline ends came to 5 bases. For the CDR3, the DNA is TGTGCCAGCAGCTTAGGCGGGCAAGAGACCCAGTACTTC. This encodes CASSLGGQETQYF.

V is TRBV6-1 and J is TRBJ2-3; tentatively, D is TRBD1 or TRBD2 (6 bases each). There are 14 residues in the CDR3. Germline values: CDR1 MNHNS, CDR2 SASEGT. Trimming removed 4 bases at V and 6 bases at J, with 14 bases between. CDR3 in amino acids: CASSVPGARDTQYF. CDR3 in DNA: TGTGCCAGCAGTGTCCCGGGGGCCAGGGATACGCAGTATTTT.

This clone was recorded once. The genes are TRBV27 and TRBJ1-2; D gene unclear. Trimming cost V 2 bases and J 4 bases, with 8 bases left between them. This CDR3 comprises 13 residues. CDR1 and CDR2 from the germline V gene are MNHEY and SMNVEV (reference sequence). CDR3: CASSLAAGYGYTF. CDR3 in DNA: TGTGCCAGCAGTTTAGCGGCAGGCTATGGCTACACCTTC.

This clone was counted at least ten times. V is TRBV2 and J is TRBJ2-5; D unclear. The germline V gene encodes CDR1 SNHLY and CDR2 FYNNEI. The V and J ends lost 6 bases and 5 bases respectively, with 10 bases between them. CDR3 length equals 12 residues. CDR3 residues: CASSELEETQYF. As DNA, the CDR3 is TGTGCCAGCAGCGAACTTGAGGAGACCCAGTACTTC.

V usage is TRBV18 and J usage is TRBJ1-1; D is unclear. V was pared by 5 bases and J by 0 bases, with 7 bases between. The CDR3 totals 13 residues. CDR1 and CDR2 from the germline V gene are KGHSH and LQKENI. The CDR3 is CASSGLLNTEAFF. CDR3 DNA sequence: TGTGCCAGCTCAGGACTGTTGAACACTGAAGCTTTCTTT.

The rearrangement joins TRBV2 to TRBJ2-3, with D perhaps TRBD2 (5 bases). Germline V gene sequence: CDR1 SNHLY, CDR2 FYNNEI. The CDR3 has 14 residues. V was clipped by 6 bases and J by 5 bases, with 15 bases between them. This CDR3 reads CASSDRDYKDTQYF. The CDR3 region has the DNA TGTGCCAGCAGCGACCGGGATTATAAAGATACGCAGTATTTT.

This clone is a singleton in its sample. J is TRBJ1-4 and V is TRBV19; no reliable D call. The length of the CDR3 is 15 residues. With 3 bases removed from V and 4 bases from J, the gap between germline ends came to 12 bases. Germline V gene lookup returns CDR1 LNHDA and CDR2 SQIVND (reference sequence). The CDR3 spells CASSIATALNEKLFF. The CDR3, as DNA: TGTGCCAGTAGTATTGCTACGGCCCTTAATGAAAAACTGTTTTTT.

The J gene is TRBJ1-1, the V gene TRBV18; 9 positions match TRBD1. Germline loops: CDR1 KGHSH, CDR2 LQKENI. The CDR3 runs 15 residues. The V gene end was trimmed by 3 bases and the J gene end by 0 bases; junction bases not matched to a gene: 2. The CDR3 bases are TGTGCCAGCTCACCGGGACAGGGTGTGAACACTGAAGCTTTCTTT. Translating it yields CASSPGQGVNTEAFF.

The rearrangement links TRBV18 to TRBJ1-4; D is ambiguous. V was shortened by 2 bases and J by 4 bases, with 14 bases between the two germline ends. The CDR3 contains 16 residues. Germline CDR1 is KGHSH and CDR2 is LQKENI. CDR3 DNA: TGTGCCAGCTCACCATTTACGCGCAGTTATAATGAAAAACTGTTTTTT. Amino acid sequence: CASSPFTRSYNEKLFF.

The rearrangement uses TRBV5-6 and TRBJ1-2, with 7 bases lining up with TRBD1. V lost 4 bases to trimming and J lost 2 bases; unmatched junction nucleotides: 5. This CDR3 is built from 14 residues. CDR1 is SGHDT, CDR2 YYEEEE, per germline. DNA for the CDR3: TGTGCCAGCAGCCCCCGACAGGGAAACTATGGCTACACCTTC. As protein: CASSPRQGNYGYTF.

The rearrangement uses TRBV11-2 and TRBJ1-5, with 10 bases lining up with TRBD1. Trimming took 4 bases from V and 3 from J; bases not matched to a gene: 3. The CDR3 extends over 15 amino acids. The germline V gene encodes CDR1 SGHAT and CDR2 FQNNGV. CDR3 nucleotide sequence: TGTGCCAGCAGCTCCGGGACAGGGGACAATCAGCCCCAGCATTTT. Protein product: CASSSGTGDNQPQHF.

The chain uses TRBV7-8 and TRBJ1-4; 8 bases fit TRBD1. V was pared by 3 bases and J by 6 bases, with 3 bases of the junction left unmatched. The CDR3 covers 14 residues. Looked up from germline, CDR1 is SGHVS and CDR2 is FQNEAQ. CDR3 nucleotides: TGTGCCAGCAGCTTGGTGACAGGGGATGAAAAACTGTTTTTT. It codes for CASSLVTGDEKLFF.

The rearrangement joins TRBV6-1 to TRBJ2-5; D assignment may be TRBD1 or TRBD2 (5 bases each). CDR1 and CDR2 from the germline V gene are MNHNS and SASEGT. There are 14 residues in the CDR3. Trimming cost V 4 bases and J 5 bases, with 14 bases left between them. The CDR3 reads CASSGRGVQETQYF. For the CDR3, the DNA is TGTGCCAGCAGTGGGAGAGGGGTGCAGGAGACCCAGTACTTC.

This chain joins TRBV19 and TRBJ2-5; 10 nucleotides align to TRBD2. The V segment lost 4 bases and the J segment 2 bases; nucleotides outside the gene matches: 7. The V gene's germline CDR1 is LNHDA and CDR2 SQIVND (reference sequence). CDR3 length: 16 residues. CDR3 nucleotides: TGTGCCAGTAGTAGGACTAGCGGAGCCTTACAAGAGACCCAGTACTTC. This sequence encodes CASSRTSGALQETQYF.

V gene TRBV4-1 combines with J gene TRBJ2-5, with TRBD1 matching 10 bases. Germline CDR1 is MGHRA and CDR2 is YSYEKL. CDR3 length equals 16 residues. J was trimmed by 5 bases and V by 4 bases; bases with no gene match: 10. For the CDR3, the DNA is TGCGCCAGCAGCCTCTCTGACAGGGGGCACTGGGAGACCCAGTACTTC. Amino acids: CASSLSDRGHWETQYF.

This chain joins TRBV7-3 and TRBJ1-4; D not certain. Germline V lookup: CDR1 SGHTA, CDR2 FQGTGA. The CDR3 extends over 15 amino acids. Trimming shortened V by 5 bases and J by 8 bases, and 18 bases separated the two germline ends. The CDR3 DNA is TGTGCCAGCAGCCCTCAAGGAGGCTTAGGGGAAAAACTGTTTTTT. Its protein product is CASSPQGGLGEKLFF.

The gene calls are TRBV29-1 and TRBJ1-1; D uncertain. Germline CDR1 is SQVTM and CDR2 is ANQGSEA. Between the trimmed V and J ends, which lost 0 bases and 1 base, there was a span of 9 bases. The CDR3 has 14 amino acids. CDR3 nucleotide sequence: TGCAGCGTTGAAGATTTTCGCCCGAACACTGAAGCTTTCTTT. Residues: CSVEDFRPNTEAFF.

The chain employs TRBV15 and TRBJ1-3; D perhaps matches TRBD1 (5 bases). CDR3 length: 17 residues. Germline CDR1 LNHNV, CDR2 YYDKDF (reference sequence). Between the trimmed V and J ends, which lost 3 bases and 5 bases, there was a span of 20 bases. For the CDR3, the DNA is TGTGCCACCAGCAGGGACCCCTCTGGGACGGAAAGAAACACCATATATTTT. Translating gives CATSRDPSGTERNTIYF.

This sequence joins TRBV5-1 and TRBJ1-1, with TRBD1 matching over 9 bases. Germline CDR1 is SGHRS and CDR2 is YFSETQ. With V trimmed by 0 bases and J by 0 bases, 6 bases remained unmatched. This CDR3 has 17 residues. DNA for the CDR3: TGCGCCAGCAGCTTGGGACAGGGGGTGGGGATGAACACTGAAGCTTTCTTT. It yields the protein CASSLGQGVGMNTEAFF.

This chain joins TRBV6-1 and TRBJ1-3, with D perhaps matching TRBD1 (6 bases). The V gene lost 2 bases and the J gene lost 7 bases, with 15 bases spanning the gap. Germline values: CDR1 MNHNS, CDR2 SASEGT. This CDR3 has 15 residues. The CDR3 protein is CASSERRGGANTIYF. The CDR3, as DNA: TGTGCCAGCAGTGAACGGAGGGGGGGCGCGAACACCATATATTTT.

This rearrangement joins TRBV5-4 to TRBJ2-5; the D gene is possibly TRBD2 (6 bases). The CDR3 runs 16 residues. Germline-derived CDR1 and CDR2 are SGHNT and YYREEE (reference sequence). V lost 6 bases and J 5 bases, leaving 23 bases between the germline ends. CDR3 DNA sequence: TGTGCCAGCAATAGGAAGTCGGGAGCAACCTCTGAGACCCAGTACTTC. Amino acid sequence: CASNRKSGATSETQYF.

The gene calls are TRBV6-1 and TRBJ1-1, with D unclear. Trimming pared 1 base from V and 6 bases from J, leaving 9 bases between. This CDR3 contains 13 residues. Germline V CDR1 and CDR2: MNHNS, SASEGT. The chain's CDR3 is CASSEGYRSEAFF. The CDR3 DNA is TGTGCCAGCAGTGAAGGCTACCGATCTGAAGCTTTCTTT.

This chain joins TRBV7-2 and TRBJ1-1; D is undetermined. This CDR3 spans 13 amino acids. Trimming took 1 base from V and 4 from J, leaving 7 bases between them. Looked up from germline, CDR1 is SGHTA and CDR2 is FQGNSA. CDR3 amino acids: CASSLVRATEAFF. The CDR3, as DNA: TGTGCCAGCAGCTTAGTAAGGGCCACTGAAGCTTTCTTT.

The chain couples TRBV10-2 to TRBJ2-1, with 10 bases matching TRBD2. Per germline, CDR1 WSHSY and CDR2 SAAADI. The junction had 12 bases not matched to a gene; V was cut back by 3 bases and J by 4 bases. This CDR3 comprises 18 residues. The CDR3 is CASSEGSGRLRGYNEQFF. As DNA, the CDR3 is TGCGCCAGCAGTGAAGGTAGCGGGAGGCTTAGGGGATACAATGAGCAGTTCTTC.

The DNA of the CDR3 is TGTGCCAGCAGCTCCGATCCACAAGAGACCCAGTACTTC. This encodes CASSSDPQETQYF. This chain links TRBV5-4 with TRBJ2-5; D gene unclear. Germline loops: CDR1 SGHNT, CDR2 YYREEE (reference sequence). Trimming shortened V by 3 bases and J by 2 bases, and 8 bases separated the two germline ends. The CDR3 runs 13 residues.